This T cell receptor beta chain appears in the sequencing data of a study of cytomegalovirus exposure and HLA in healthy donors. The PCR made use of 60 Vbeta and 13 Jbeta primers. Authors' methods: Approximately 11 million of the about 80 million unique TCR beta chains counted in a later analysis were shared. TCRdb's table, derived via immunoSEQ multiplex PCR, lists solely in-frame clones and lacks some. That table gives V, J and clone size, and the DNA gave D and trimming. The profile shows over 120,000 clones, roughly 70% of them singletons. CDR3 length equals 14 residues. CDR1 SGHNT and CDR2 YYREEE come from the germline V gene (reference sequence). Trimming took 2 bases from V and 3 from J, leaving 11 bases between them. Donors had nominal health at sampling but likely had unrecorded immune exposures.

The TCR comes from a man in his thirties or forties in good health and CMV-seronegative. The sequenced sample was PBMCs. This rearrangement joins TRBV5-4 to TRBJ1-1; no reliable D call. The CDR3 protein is CASSFETRDTEAFF. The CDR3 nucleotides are TGTGCCAGCAGCTTCGAAACGAGGGACACTGAAGCTTTCTTT.